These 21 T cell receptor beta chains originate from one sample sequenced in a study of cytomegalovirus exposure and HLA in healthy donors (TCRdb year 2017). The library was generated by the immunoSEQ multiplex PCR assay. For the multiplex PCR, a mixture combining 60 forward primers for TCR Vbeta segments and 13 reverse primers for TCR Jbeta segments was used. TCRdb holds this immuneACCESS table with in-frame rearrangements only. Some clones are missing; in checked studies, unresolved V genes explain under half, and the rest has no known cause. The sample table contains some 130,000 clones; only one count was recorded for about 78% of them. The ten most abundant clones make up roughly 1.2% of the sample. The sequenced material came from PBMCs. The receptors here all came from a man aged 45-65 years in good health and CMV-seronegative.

The CDR3 nucleotides are TGTGCCAGCAGCGTAGGGGGGACAGTGAACACTGAAGCTTTCTTT. Its translation is CASSVGGTVNTEAFF. J is TRBJ1-1 and V is TRBV9, with 7 bases fitting TRBD1. CDR1 is SGDLS, CDR2 YYNGEE, per germline. This CDR3 is 15 amino acids long. J lost 0 bases, V lost 0 bases, and 2 bases had no gene match.

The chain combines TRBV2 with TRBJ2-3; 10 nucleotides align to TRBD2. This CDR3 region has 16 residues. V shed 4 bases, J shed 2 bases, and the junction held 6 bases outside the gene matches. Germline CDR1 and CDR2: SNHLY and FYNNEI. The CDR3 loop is CASSALAGVSTDTQYF. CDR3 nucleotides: TGTGCCAGCAGTGCCCTAGCGGGAGTATCCACAGATACGCAGTATTTT.

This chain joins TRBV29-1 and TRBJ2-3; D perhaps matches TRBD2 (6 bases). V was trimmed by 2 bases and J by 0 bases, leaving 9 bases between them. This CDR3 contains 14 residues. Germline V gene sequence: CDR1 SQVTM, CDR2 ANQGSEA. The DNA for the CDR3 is TGCAGCGTTGAACGGGGGACTAGCACAGATACGCAGTATTTT. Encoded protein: CSVERGTSTDTQYF.

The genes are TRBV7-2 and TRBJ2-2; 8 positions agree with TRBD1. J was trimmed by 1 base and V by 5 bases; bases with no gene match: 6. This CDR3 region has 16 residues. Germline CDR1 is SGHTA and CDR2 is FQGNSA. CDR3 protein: CASSARQGMNTGELFF. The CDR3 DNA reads TGTGCCAGCAGCGCTCGACAGGGGATGAACACCGGGGAGCTGTTTTTT.

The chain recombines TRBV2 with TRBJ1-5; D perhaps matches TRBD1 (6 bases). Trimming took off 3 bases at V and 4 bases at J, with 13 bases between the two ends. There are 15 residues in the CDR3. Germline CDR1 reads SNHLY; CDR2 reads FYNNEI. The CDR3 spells CASSDGGARNQPQHF. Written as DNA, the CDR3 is TGTGCCAGCAGTGACGGGGGGGCCAGGAATCAGCCCCAGCATTTT.

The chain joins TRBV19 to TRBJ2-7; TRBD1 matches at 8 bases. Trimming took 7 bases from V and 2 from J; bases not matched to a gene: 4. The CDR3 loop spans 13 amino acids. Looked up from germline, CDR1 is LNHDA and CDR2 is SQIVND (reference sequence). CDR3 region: CASTGTGTYEQYF. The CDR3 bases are TGTGCCAGTACCGGGACAGGTACCTACGAGCAGTACTTC.

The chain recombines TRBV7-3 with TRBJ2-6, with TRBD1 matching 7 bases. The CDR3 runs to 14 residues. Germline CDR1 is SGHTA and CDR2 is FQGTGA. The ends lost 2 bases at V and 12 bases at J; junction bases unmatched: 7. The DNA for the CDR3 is TGTGCCAGCAGCTTATTTCAACAGGGGAGCGTCCTGACTTTC. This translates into CASSLFQQGSVLTF.

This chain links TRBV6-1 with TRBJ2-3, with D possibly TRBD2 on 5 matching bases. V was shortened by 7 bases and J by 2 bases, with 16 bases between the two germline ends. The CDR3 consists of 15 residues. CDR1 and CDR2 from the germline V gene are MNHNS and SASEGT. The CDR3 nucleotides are TGTGCCAGCACCAGTGGTGATAGCGACACAGATACGCAGTATTTT. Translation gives CASTSGDSDTDTQYF.

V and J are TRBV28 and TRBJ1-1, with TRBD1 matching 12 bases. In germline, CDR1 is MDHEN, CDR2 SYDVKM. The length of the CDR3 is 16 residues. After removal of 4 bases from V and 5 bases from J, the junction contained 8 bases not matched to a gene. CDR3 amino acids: CASSYAGQGAITEAFF. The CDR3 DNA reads TGTGCCAGCAGTTATGCGGGACAGGGGGCGATAACTGAAGCTTTCTTT.

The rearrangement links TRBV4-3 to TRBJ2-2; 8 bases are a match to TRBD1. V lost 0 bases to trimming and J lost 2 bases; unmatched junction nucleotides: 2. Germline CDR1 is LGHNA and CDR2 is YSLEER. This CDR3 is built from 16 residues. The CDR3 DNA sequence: TGCGCCAGCAGCCAAGATCCAGGGGGCAACACCGGGGAGCTGTTTTTT. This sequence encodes CASSQDPGGNTGELFF.

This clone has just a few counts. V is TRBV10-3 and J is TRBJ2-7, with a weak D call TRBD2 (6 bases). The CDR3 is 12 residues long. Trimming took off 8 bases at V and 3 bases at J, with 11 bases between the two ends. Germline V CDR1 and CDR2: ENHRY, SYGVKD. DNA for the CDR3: TGTGCCATCGGGGACTTGAACTACGAGCAGTACTTC. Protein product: CAIGDLNYEQYF.

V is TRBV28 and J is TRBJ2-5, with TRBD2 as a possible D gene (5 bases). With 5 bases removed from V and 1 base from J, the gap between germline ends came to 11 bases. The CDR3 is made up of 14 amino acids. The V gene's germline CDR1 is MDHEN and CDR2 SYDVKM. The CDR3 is CASSRELFQETQYF. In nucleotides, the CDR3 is TGTGCCAGCAGTAGGGAGTTATTCCAAGAGACCCAGTACTTC.

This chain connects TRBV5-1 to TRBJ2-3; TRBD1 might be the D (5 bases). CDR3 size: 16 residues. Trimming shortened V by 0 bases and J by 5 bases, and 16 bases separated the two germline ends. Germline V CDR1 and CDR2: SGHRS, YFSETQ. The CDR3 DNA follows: TGCGCCAGCAGCTTGGCCCAGGGCATAAGGAAAGATACGCAGTATTTT. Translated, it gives CASSLAQGIRKDTQYF.

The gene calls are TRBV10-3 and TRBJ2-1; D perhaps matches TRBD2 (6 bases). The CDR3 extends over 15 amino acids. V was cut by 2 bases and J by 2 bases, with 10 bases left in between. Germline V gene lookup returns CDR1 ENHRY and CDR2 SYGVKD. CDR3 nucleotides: TGTGCCATCAGTGAGGAGAAGCGGGCCTACAATGAGCAGTTCTTC. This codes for CAISEEKRAYNEQFF.

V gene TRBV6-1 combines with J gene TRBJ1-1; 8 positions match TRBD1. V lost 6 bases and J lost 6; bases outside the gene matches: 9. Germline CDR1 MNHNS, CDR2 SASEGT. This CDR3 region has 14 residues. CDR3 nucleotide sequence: TGTGCCAGCAGAAACAGGGGGGACTTGTCTGAAGCTTTCTTT. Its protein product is CASRNRGDLSEAFF.

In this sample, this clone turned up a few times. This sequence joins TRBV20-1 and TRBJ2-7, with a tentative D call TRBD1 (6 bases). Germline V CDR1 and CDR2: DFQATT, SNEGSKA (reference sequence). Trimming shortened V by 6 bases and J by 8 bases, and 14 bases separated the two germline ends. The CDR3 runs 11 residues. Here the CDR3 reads CSARKGVQQYF. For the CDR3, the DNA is TGCAGTGCCAGAAAGGGGGTTCAGCAGTACTTC.

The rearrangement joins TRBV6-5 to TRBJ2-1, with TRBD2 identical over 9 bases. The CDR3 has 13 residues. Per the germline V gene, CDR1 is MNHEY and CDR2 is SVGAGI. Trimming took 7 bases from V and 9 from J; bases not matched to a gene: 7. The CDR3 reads CASKRGRASEQFF. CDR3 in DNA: TGTGCCAGCAAACGCGGGAGGGCTAGTGAGCAGTTCTTC.

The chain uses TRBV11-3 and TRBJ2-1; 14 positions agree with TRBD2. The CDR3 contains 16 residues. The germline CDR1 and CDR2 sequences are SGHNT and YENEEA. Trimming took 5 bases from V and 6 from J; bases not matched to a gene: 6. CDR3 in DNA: TGTGCCAGCAGCGTCGGGACTAGCGGGAGTATCAATGAGCAGTTCTTC. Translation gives CASSVGTSGSINEQFF.

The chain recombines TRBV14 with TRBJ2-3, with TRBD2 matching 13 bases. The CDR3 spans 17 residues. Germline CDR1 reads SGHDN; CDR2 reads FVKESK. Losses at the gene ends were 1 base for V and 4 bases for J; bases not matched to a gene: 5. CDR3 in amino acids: CASSQGRLAGGADTQYF. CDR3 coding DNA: TGTGCCAGCAGCCAAGGGCGACTAGCGGGAGGTGCAGATACGCAGTATTTT.

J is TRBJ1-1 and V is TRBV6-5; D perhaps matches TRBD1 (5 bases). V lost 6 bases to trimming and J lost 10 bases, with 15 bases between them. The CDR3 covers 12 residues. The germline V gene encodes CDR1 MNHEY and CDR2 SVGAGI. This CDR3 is CASRPHSGAAFF. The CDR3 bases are TGTGCCAGCAGACCCCATAGCGGGGCAGCTTTCTTT.

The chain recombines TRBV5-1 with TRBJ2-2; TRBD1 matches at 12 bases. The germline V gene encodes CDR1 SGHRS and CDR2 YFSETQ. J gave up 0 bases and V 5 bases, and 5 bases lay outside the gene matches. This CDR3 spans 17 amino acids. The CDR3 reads CASRPGTGGANTGELFF. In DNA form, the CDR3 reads TGCGCCAGCAGACCCGGGACAGGGGGCGCGAACACCGGGGAGCTGTTTTTT.